This TCR beta chain comes out of a study of CD4 T cells in relation to SARS-CoV-2 and coronaviruses. The study's findings and limits: This crossreactivity analysis covered spike protein alone, no other viral proteins. Monoreactive clones expanded significantly more to SARS-CoV-2 than crossreactive clones did.

Repertoires were generated with immunoSEQ multiplex PCR, while TCRdb's copy carries only in-frame clones and drops some. The sample has 15,000 to 20,000 clones, over 60% seen once; the top ten hold about 29%. CDR1 and CDR2 (germline): SNHLY, FYNNEI. The CDR3 loop spans 14 amino acids. The V and J ends lost 5 bases and 0 bases respectively, with 7 bases between them. Before the COVID-19 pandemic, during about 2010-2018, CD4+ T cells were taken from unexposed donors. Isolation of CD4+ T cells took place after roughly nine days in culture. Testing used SARS-CoV-2 S/N and four cold-coronavirus spikes on unexposed-donor CD4+ T cells, cells permitting. Half the medium was replaced with IL-2 medium on days 3 and 7. With regard to this clone: The antigen is not known.

The V gene is TRBV2, the J gene TRBJ1-4; D is unresolved. This clonotype was obtained from a human donor in good health. Input material: CD4+ T cells from PBMCs, cultured in vitro. The CDR3 loop reads CASSRVTTNEKLFF. CDR3 DNA sequence: TGTGCCAGCAGTAGGGTCACAACTAATGAAAAACTGTTTTTT.